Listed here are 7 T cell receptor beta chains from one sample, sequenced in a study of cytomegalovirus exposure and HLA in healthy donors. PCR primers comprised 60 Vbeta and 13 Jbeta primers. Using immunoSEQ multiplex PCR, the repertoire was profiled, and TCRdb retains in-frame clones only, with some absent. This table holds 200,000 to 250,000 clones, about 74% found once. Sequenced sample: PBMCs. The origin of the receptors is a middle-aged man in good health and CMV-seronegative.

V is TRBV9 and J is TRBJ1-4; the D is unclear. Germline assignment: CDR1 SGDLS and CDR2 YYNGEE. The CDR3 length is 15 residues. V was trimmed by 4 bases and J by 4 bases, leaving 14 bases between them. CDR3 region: CASSPQLRHNEKLFF. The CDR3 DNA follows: TGTGCCAGCAGCCCTCAACTCCGACATAATGAAAAACTGTTTTTT.

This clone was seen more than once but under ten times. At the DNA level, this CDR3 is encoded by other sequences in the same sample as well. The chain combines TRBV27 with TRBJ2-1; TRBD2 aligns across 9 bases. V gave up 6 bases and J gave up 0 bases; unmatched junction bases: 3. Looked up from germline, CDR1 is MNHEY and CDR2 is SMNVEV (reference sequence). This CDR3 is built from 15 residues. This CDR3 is CASSLAGYSYNEQFF. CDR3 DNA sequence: TGTGCCAGCAGCCTAGCGGGGTACTCCTACAATGAGCAGTTCTTC.

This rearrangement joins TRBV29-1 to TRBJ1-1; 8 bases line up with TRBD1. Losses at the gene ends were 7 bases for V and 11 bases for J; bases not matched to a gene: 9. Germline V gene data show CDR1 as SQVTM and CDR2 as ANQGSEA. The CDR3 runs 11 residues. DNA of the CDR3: TGCAGCGCCGGCCCGGACAGGGTTGCTTTCTTT. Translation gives CSAGPDRVAFF.

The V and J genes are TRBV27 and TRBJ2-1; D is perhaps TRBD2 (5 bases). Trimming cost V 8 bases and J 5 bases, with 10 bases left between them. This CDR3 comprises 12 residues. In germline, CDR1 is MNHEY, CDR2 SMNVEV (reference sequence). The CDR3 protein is CASPNGDNEQFF. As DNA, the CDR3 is TGTGCCAGCCCGAACGGGGACAATGAGCAGTTCTTC.

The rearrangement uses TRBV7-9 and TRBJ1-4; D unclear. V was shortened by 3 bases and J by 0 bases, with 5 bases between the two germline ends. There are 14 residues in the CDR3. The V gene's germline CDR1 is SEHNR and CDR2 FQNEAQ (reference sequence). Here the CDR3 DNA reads TGTGCCAGCAGCTTGAGAGCAACTAATGAAAAACTGTTTTTT. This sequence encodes CASSLRATNEKLFF.

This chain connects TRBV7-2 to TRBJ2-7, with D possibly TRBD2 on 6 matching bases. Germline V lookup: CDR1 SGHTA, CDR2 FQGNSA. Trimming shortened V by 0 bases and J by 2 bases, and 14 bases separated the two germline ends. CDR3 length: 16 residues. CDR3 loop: CASSLAGGGAPYEQYF. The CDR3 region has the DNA TGTGCCAGCAGCTTAGCGGGAGGAGGGGCCCCCTACGAGCAGTACTTC.

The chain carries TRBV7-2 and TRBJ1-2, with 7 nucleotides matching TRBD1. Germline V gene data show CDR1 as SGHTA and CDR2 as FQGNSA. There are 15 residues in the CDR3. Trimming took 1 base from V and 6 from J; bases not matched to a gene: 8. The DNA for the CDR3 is TGTGCCAGCAGCTTAGACCGACAGGGATCGAATGGCTACACCTTC. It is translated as CASSLDRQGSNGYTF.